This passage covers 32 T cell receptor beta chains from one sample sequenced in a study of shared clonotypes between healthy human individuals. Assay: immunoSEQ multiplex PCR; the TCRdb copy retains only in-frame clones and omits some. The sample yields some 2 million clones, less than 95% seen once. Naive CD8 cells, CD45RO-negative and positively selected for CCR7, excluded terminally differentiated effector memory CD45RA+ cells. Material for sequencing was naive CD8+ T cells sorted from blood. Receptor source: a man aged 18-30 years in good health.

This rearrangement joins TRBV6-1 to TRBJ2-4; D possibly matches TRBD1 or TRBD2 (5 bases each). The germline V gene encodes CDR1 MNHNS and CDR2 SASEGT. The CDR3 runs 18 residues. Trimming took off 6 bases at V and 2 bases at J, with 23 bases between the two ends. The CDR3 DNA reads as TGTGCCAGCAGAGAAACCCTTATGGGGACCGGGACCAAAAACATTCAGTACTTC. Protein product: CASRETLMGTGTKNIQYF.

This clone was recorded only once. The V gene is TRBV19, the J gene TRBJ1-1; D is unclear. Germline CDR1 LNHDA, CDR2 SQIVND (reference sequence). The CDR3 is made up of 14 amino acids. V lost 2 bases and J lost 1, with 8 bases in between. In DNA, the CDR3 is TGTGCCAGTAGTATATGGGCAGGGAACACTGAAGCTTTCTTT. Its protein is CASSIWAGNTEAFF.

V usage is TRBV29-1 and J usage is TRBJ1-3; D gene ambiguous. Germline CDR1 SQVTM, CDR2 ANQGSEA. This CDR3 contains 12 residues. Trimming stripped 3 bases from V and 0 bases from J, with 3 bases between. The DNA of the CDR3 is TGCAGCGTTGAGGACTCTGGAAACACCATATATTTT. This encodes CSVEDSGNTIYF. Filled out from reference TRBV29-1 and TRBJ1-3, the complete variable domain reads SAVISQKPSRDICQRGTSLTIQCQVDSQVTMMFWYRQQPGQSLTLIATANQGSEATYESGFVIDKFPISRPNLTFSTLTVSNMSPEDSSIYLCSVEDSGNTIYFGEGSWLTVV.

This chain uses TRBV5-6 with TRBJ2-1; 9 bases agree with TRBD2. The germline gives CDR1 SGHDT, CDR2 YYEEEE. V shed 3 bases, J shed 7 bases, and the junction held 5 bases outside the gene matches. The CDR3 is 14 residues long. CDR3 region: CASSYGGRGNEQFF. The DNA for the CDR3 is TGTGCCAGCAGCTACGGCGGGAGGGGGAATGAGCAGTTCTTC.

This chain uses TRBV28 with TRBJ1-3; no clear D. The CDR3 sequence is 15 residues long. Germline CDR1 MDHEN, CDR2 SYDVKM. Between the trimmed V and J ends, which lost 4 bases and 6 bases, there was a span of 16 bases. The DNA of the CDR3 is TGTGCCAGCAGTTCCCGAGGAAGGGTGGAAAACACCATATATTTT. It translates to CASSSRGRVENTIYF.

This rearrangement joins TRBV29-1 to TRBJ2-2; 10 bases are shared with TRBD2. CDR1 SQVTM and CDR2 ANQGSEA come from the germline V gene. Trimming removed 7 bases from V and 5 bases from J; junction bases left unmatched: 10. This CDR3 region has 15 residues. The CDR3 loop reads CSANLAGEYTGELFF. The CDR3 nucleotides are TGCAGCGCTAACCTAGCGGGAGAATATACCGGGGAGCTGTTTTTT.

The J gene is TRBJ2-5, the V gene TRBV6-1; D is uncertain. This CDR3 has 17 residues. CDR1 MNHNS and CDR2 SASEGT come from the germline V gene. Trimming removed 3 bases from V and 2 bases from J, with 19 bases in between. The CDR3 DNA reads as TGTGCCAGCAGTGAGGAAGGTCTGGCCGGAGAACAAGAGACCCAGTACTTC. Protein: CASSEEGLAGEQETQYF.

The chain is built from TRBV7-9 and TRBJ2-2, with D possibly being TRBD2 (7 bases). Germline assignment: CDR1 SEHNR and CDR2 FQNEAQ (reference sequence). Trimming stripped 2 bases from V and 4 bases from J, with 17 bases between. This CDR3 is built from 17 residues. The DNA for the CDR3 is TGTGCCAGCAGCTTATCTCGGGGGGCACCGGGCACCGGGGAGCTGTTTTTT. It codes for CASSLSRGAPGTGELFF.

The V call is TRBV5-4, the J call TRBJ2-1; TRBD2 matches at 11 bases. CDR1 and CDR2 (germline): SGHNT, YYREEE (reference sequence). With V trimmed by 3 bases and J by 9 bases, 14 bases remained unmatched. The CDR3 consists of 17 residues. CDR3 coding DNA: TGTGCCAGCAGCTCCCGACTAGCGGGATTAGAAGGGGGTGAGCAGTTCTTC. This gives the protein CASSSRLAGLEGGEQFF.

The CDR3 loop reads CASSSGSTEAFF. CDR3 sequence (DNA): TGTGCCAGCAGTTCTGGTAGCACTGAAGCTTTCTTT. This chain uses TRBV27 with TRBJ1-1; D not certain. Trimming took 4 bases from V and 4 from J, leaving 7 bases between them. The CDR3 totals 12 residues. CDR1 MNHEY and CDR2 SMNVEV come from the germline V gene (reference sequence).

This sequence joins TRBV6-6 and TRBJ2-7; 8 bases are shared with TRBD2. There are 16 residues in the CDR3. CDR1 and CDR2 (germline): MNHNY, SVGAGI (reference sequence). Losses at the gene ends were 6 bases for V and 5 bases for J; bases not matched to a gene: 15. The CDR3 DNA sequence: TGTGCCAGCAGCCGAACCTGGGCCGGGGGGGCCGACGAGCAGTACTTC. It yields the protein CASSRTWAGGADEQYF.

Here the CDR3 reads CASRPLAGVYEQYF. CDR3 sequence (DNA): TGTGCCAGCAGGCCTCTAGCGGGAGTTTACGAGCAGTACTTC. The rearrangement uses TRBV2 and TRBJ2-7; 10 bases align to TRBD2. Trimming removed 6 bases from V and 4 bases from J; junction bases left unmatched: 6. This CDR3 region has 14 residues. CDR1 is SNHLY, CDR2 FYNNEI, per germline.

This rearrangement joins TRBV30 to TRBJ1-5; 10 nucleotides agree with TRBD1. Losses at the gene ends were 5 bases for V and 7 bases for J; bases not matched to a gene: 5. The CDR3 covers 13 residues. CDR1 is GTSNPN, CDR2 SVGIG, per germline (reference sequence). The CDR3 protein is CAWGQGEQQPQHF. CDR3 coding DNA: TGTGCCTGGGGACAGGGGGAGCAGCAGCCCCAGCATTTT.

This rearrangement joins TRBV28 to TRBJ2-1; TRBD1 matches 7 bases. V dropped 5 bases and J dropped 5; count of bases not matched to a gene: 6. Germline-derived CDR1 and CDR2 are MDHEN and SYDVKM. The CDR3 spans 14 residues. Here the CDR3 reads CASSPGDSHNEQFF. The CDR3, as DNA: TGTGCCAGCAGTCCCGGGGACAGTCACAATGAGCAGTTCTTC.

CDR3 protein: CSVEGRRGDPYEQYF. The CDR3 DNA is TGCAGCGTTGAGGGACGCCGCGGGGATCCCTACGAGCAGTACTTC. The chain has TRBV29-1 and TRBJ2-7; TRBD2 might be the D (6 bases). Germline CDR1 reads SQVTM; CDR2 reads ANQGSEA. The germline V and J ends were trimmed by 3 bases and 2 bases, with 17 bases remaining between them. The CDR3 sequence is 15 residues long.

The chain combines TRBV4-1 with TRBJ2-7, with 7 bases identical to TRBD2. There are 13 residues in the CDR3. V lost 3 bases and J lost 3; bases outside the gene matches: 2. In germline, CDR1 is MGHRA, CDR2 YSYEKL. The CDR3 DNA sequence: TGCGCCAGCAGCCAGGCGGGAGTCTACGAGCAGTACTTC. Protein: CASSQAGVYEQYF.

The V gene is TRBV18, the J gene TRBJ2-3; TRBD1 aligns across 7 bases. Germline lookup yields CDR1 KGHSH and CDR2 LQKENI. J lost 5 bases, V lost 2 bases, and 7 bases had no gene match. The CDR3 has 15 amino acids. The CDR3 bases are TGTGCCAGCTCACCATACAGGGGAGTAAGAGATACGCAGTATTTT. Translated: CASSPYRGVRDTQYF.

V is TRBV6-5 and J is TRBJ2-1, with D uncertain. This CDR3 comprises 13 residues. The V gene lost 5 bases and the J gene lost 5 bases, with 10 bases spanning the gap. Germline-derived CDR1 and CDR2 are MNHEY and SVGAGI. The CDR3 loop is CASSPAEHNEQFF. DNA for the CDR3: TGTGCCAGCAGTCCAGCAGAACACAATGAGCAGTTCTTC.

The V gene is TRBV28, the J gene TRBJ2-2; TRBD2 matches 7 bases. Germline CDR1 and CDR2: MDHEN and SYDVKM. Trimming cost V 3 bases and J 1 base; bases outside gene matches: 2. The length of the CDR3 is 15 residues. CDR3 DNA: TGTGCCAGCAGTTTGCAGCGGGGGAACACCGGGGAGCTGTTTTTT. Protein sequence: CASSLQRGNTGELFF.

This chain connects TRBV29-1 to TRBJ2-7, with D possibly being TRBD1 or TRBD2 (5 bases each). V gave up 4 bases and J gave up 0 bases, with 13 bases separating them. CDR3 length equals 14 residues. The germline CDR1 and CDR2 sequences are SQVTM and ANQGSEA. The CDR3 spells CSVAGTGSSYEQYF. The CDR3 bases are TGCAGCGTTGCTGGGACGGGGAGCTCCTACGAGCAGTACTTC.

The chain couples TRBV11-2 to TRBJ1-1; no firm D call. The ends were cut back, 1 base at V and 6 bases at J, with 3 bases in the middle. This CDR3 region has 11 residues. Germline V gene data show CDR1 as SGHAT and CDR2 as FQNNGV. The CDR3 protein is CASSLAPEAFF. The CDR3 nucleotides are TGTGCCAGCAGCTTAGCCCCTGAAGCTTTCTTT.

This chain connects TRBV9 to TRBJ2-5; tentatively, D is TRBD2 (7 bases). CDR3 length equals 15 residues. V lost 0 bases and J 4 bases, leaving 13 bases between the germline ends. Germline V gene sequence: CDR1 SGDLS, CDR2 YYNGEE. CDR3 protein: CASSVGPGEGETQYF. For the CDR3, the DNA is TGTGCCAGCAGCGTAGGTCCAGGGGAGGGAGAGACCCAGTACTTC. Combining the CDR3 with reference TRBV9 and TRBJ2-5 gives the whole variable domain DSGVTQTPKHLITATGQRVTLRCSPRSGDLSVYWYQQSLDQGLQFLIQYYNGEERAKGNILERFSAQQFPDLHSELNLSSLELGDSALYFCASSVGPGEGETQYFGPGTRLLVL.

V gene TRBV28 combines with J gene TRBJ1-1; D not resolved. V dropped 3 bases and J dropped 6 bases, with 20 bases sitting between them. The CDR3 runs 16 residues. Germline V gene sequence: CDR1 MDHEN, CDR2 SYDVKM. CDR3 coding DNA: TGTGCCAGCAGTTTTGTCCCACTGAACCCGAATGCTGAAGCTTTCTTT. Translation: CASSFVPLNPNAEAFF.

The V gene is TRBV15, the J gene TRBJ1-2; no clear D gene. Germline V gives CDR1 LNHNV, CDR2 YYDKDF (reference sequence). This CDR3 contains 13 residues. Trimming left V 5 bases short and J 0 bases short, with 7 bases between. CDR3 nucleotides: TGTGCCACCAGCTCCCGGTCTAACTATGGCTACACCTTC. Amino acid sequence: CATSSRSNYGYTF.

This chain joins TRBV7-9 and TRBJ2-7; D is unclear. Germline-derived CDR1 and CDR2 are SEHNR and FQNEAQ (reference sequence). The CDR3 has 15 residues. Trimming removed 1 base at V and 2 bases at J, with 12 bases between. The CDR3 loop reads CASSLGDNLAYEQYF. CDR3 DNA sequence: TGTGCCAGCAGCTTAGGCGACAACCTGGCCTACGAGCAGTACTTC.

The CDR3 region has the DNA TGTGCCAGCAGCCCAGAGGGGGGACCTAGCACAGATACGCAGTATTTT. Residues: CASSPEGGPSTDTQYF. The V call is TRBV9, the J call TRBJ2-3; the D call may be TRBD1 or TRBD2 (6 bases each). Germline V gene sequence: CDR1 SGDLS, CDR2 YYNGEE. V shed 4 bases and J shed 0 bases, with 15 bases lying between them. The CDR3 length is 16 residues.

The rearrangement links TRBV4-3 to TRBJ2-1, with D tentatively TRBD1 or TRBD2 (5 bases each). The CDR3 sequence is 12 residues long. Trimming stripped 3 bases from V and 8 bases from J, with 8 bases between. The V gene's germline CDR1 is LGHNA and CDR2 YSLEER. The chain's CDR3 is CASSHLGDEQFF. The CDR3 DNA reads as TGCGCCAGCAGCCACCTGGGGGATGAGCAGTTCTTC.

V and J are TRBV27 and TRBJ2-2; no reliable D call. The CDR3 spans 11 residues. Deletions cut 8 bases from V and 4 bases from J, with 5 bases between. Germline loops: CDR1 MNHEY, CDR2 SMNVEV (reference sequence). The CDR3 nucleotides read TGTGCCAGCGGGATCACCGGGGAGCTGTTTTTT. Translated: CASGITGELFF.

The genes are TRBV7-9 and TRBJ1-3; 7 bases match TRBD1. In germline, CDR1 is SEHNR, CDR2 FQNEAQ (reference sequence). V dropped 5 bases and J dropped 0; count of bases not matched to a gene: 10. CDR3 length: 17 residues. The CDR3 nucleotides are TGTGCCAGCAGCCCCCCGAACGGGGACAGCTCTGGAAACACCATATATTTT. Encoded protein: CASSPPNGDSSGNTIYF.

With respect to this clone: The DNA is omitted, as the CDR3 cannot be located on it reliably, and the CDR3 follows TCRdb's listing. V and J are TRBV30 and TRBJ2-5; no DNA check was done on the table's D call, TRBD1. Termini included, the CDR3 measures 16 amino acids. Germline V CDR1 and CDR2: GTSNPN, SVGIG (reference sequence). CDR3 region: CAWSVLSLDTEETQYF.

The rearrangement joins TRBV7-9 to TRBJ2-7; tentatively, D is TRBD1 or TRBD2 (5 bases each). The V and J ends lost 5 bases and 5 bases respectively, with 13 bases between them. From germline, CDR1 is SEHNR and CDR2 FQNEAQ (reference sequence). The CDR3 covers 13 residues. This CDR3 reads CASSEWDPDEQYF. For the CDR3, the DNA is TGTGCCAGCAGCGAGTGGGACCCCGACGAGCAGTACTTC. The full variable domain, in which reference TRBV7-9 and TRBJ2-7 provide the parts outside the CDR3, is DTGVSQNPRHKITKRGQNVTFRCDPISEHNRLYWYRQTLGQGPEFLTYFQNEAQLEKSRLLSDRFSAERPKGSFSTLEIQRTEQGDSAMYLCASSEWDPDEQYFGPGTRLTVT.

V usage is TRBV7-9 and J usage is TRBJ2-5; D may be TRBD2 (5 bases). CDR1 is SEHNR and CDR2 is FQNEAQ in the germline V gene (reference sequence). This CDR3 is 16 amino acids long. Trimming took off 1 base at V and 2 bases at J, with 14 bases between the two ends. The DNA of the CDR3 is TGTGCCAGCAGCTTAGGAGGGATACGGATTCAAGAGACCCAGTACTTC. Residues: CASSLGGIRIQETQYF.